One and the same sample provided the 30 T cell receptor beta chains below, sequenced in a study of blood T cell repertoires in COVID-19. Using immunoSEQ multiplex PCR, the repertoire was profiled, and TCRdb retains in-frame clones only, with some absent. The sample shows roughly 92,000 clones, more than 75% of them seen only once. Sample: peripheral blood. These TCRs come from a human donor with acute or convalescent COVID-19. The donor label of this sample is uncertain.

The rearrangement links TRBV20-1 to TRBJ1-5, with D perhaps TRBD1 (6 bases). CDR3 length: 18 residues. With 3 bases removed from V and 0 bases from J, the gap between germline ends came to 21 bases. Germline V gene sequence: CDR1 DFQATT, CDR2 SNEGSKA (reference sequence). The chain's CDR3 is CSASVGGGAGNSNQPQHF. In DNA form, the CDR3 reads TGCAGTGCTAGTGTTGGTGGGGGCGCTGGGAATAGCAATCAGCCCCAGCATTTT.

The CDR3 DNA is TGTGCCAGCAGTGCCCTAAACAGGGGCCTCCTTTACACCGGGGAGCTGTTTTTT. It codes for CASSALNRGLLYTGELFF. V usage is TRBV6-1 and J usage is TRBJ2-2, with 7 bases aligning to TRBD1. Germline V lookup: CDR1 MNHNS, CDR2 SASEGT. The CDR3 consists of 18 residues. Trimming at V came to 4 bases and at J to 3 bases, leaving 14 bases not matched to a gene.

The chain couples TRBV5-1 to TRBJ2-3, with 8 nucleotides matching TRBD2. Germline lookup yields CDR1 SGHRS and CDR2 YFSETQ. CDR3 length equals 16 residues. Losses at the gene ends were 4 bases for V and 8 bases for J; bases not matched to a gene: 15. The CDR3 spells CASSENSGAPRGTQYF. CDR3 nucleotides: TGCGCCAGCAGCGAAAATAGCGGGGCGCCCCGCGGTACGCAGTATTTT.

This rearrangement joins TRBV19 to TRBJ2-6; maybe TRBD1 (6 bases). CDR1 LNHDA and CDR2 SQIVND come from the germline V gene (reference sequence). The CDR3 is made up of 17 amino acids. V was cut by 6 bases and J by 1 base, with 16 bases left in between. The CDR3 loop reads CASRHALGQSGANVLTF. The CDR3 coding sequence is TGTGCCAGTAGACACGCCCTAGGACAGTCTGGGGCCAACGTCCTGACTTTC.

This clone was found a few times. The gene calls are TRBV4-3 and TRBJ1-1, with D possibly TRBD1 on 5 matching bases. The V gene's germline CDR1 is LGHNA and CDR2 YSLEER. The CDR3 totals 13 residues. Between the trimmed V and J ends, which lost 0 bases and 10 bases, there was a span of 12 bases. The CDR3 region is CASSQDGGIRAFF. The CDR3, as DNA: TGCGCCAGCAGCCAAGATGGGGGGATCCGAGCTTTCTTT.

This clone is labeled medium-sized. The CDR3 protein is CSVEGLSEAGGLYEQYF. The DNA for the CDR3 is TGCAGCGTTGAAGGACTTTCGGAAGCCGGCGGATTATACGAGCAGTACTTC. This chain uses TRBV29-1 with TRBJ2-7; no reliable D call. V was pared by 1 base and J by 4 bases, with 23 bases between. This CDR3 spans 17 amino acids. The germline V gene has CDR1 SQVTM and CDR2 ANQGSEA.

The chain recombines TRBV4-3 with TRBJ2-5; no clear D gene. There are 17 residues in the CDR3. From germline, CDR1 is LGHNA and CDR2 YSLEER. V lost 0 bases to trimming and J lost 7 bases, with 21 bases between them. The CDR3: CASSQDSSHGGLGTQYF. The CDR3 region has the DNA TGCGCCAGCAGCCAAGATTCCTCCCACGGTGGTCTTGGGACCCAGTACTTC.

The V and J genes are TRBV27 and TRBJ1-5; possibly TRBD1 for D (5 bases). This CDR3 is built from 15 residues. The germline V gene encodes CDR1 MNHEY and CDR2 SMNVEV (reference sequence). Trimming left V 6 bases short and J 4 bases short, with 16 bases between. CDR3: CASRPSGAKNQPQHF. As DNA, the CDR3 is TGTGCCAGCAGACCGAGTGGGGCGAAGAATCAGCCCCAGCATTTT.

V gene TRBV7-9 combines with J gene TRBJ1-2; the D is unclear. V was clipped by 5 bases and J by 2 bases, with 9 bases between them. The V gene's germline CDR1 is SEHNR and CDR2 FQNEAQ (reference sequence). This CDR3 contains 13 residues. The DNA for the CDR3 is TGTGCCAGCAGCCTCAGCGAAAACTATGGCTACACCTTC. It codes for CASSLSENYGYTF. The entire variable domain, with the rest obtained from reference TRBV7-9 and TRBJ1-2, is as follows: DTGVSQNPRHKITKRGQNVTFRCDPISEHNRLYWYRQTLGQGPEFLTYFQNEAQLEKSRLLSDRFSAERPKGSFSTLEIQRTEQGDSAMYLCASSLSENYGYTFGSGTRLTVV.

J is TRBJ1-2 and V is TRBV5-6, with D tentatively TRBD1 (5 bases). V lost 0 bases and J lost 3, with 12 bases in between. The CDR3 totals 15 residues. From germline, CDR1 is SGHDT and CDR2 YYEEEE. The CDR3 sequence: CASSLVGEGHYGYTF. For the CDR3, the DNA is TGTGCCAGCAGCTTGGTAGGGGAAGGGCACTATGGCTACACCTTC.

By its share, this clone is medium-sized. The chain links TRBV6-4 to TRBJ1-5; 7 nucleotides match TRBD1. Unmatched junction bases numbered 8, after V lost 3 bases and J lost 9 bases. CDR1 MRHNA and CDR2 SNTAGT come from the germline V gene. CDR3 length: 14 residues. The CDR3 bases are TGTGCCAGCAGTGAACGACAGGGATCGAGGCCCCAGCATTTT. It codes for CASSERQGSRPQHF.

The CDR3 nucleotides are TGTGCCAGCAGCTTAAACCCTAGCTCGAATGAGCAGTTCTTC. Its translation is CASSLNPSSNEQFF. The chain carries TRBV7-3 and TRBJ2-1; D perhaps matches TRBD2 (5 bases). The CDR3 runs 14 residues. CDR1 is SGHTA and CDR2 is FQGTGA in the germline V gene. Deletions cut 1 base from V and 7 bases from J, with 11 bases between. Full variable domain (missing parts from reference TRBV7-3 and TRBJ2-1): GAGVSQTPSNKVTEKGKYVELRCDPISGHTALYWYRQSLGQGPEFLIYFQGTGAADDSGLPNDRFFAVRPEGSVSTLKIQRTERGDSAVYLCASSLNPSSNEQFFGPGTRLTVL.

This chain links TRBV5-6 with TRBJ2-7; D is uncertain. There are 13 residues in the CDR3. V lost 0 bases to trimming and J lost 2 bases, with 6 bases between them. Germline V gives CDR1 SGHDT, CDR2 YYEEEE. CDR3 nucleotide sequence: TGTGCCAGCAGCTTGGAGACAACCTACGAGCAGTACTTC. Translated, it gives CASSLETTYEQYF. The whole variable domain, filled in from reference TRBV5-6 and TRBJ2-7, reads DAGVTQSPTHLIKTRGQQVTLRCSPKSGHDTVSWYQQALGQGPQFIFQYYEEEERQRGNFPDRFSGHQFPNYSSELNVNALLLGDSALYLCASSLETTYEQYFGPGTRLTVT.

This chain connects TRBV6-5 to TRBJ2-3; 7 bases agree with TRBD2. Per germline, CDR1 MNHEY and CDR2 SVGAGI. J gave up 1 base and V 0 bases, and 4 bases lay outside the gene matches. The CDR3 has 16 amino acids. The CDR3 here is CASSYSSGKGTDTQYF. CDR3 DNA sequence: TGTGCCAGCAGTTACTCCAGCGGGAAAGGCACAGATACGCAGTATTTT.

This chain connects TRBV28 to TRBJ1-3, with D perhaps TRBD1 (5 bases). The length of the CDR3 is 14 residues. Trimming left V 6 bases short and J 0 bases short, with 9 bases between. The germline CDR1 and CDR2 sequences are MDHEN and SYDVKM. CDR3 residues: CASRIQGSGNTIYF. CDR3 in DNA: TGTGCCAGCAGAATTCAGGGCTCTGGAAACACCATATATTTT.

This chain links TRBV14 with TRBJ2-1; TRBD1 matches at 8 bases. CDR1 is SGHDN, CDR2 FVKESK, per germline. Trimming took 0 bases from V and 6 from J; bases not matched to a gene: 7. The CDR3 runs 16 residues. CDR3 amino acids: CASSQDIRTGSNEQFF. The DNA for the CDR3 is TGTGCCAGCAGCCAAGACATCAGGACAGGGAGCAATGAGCAGTTCTTC.

V and J are TRBV7-2 and TRBJ2-1, with D possibly being TRBD2 (5 bases). The V gene's germline CDR1 is SGHTA and CDR2 FQGNSA. The CDR3 runs to 16 residues. The V end lost 6 bases, the J end lost 10 bases, and 25 bases lay between the germline ends. In DNA form, the CDR3 reads TGTGCCAGCAGGGGTGGTGGTCTAGCCCGAGGAGAGGAGCAGTTCTTC. Encoded protein: CASRGGGLARGEEQFF.

This chain joins TRBV6-2 or TRBV6-3 and TRBJ2-7; 10 nucleotides line up with TRBD1. CDR3 length equals 13 residues. With V trimmed by 6 bases and J by 9 bases, 8 bases remained unmatched. The germline V gene has CDR1 MNHEY and CDR2 SVGEGT. CDR3 in amino acids: CASSPGTGAGQYF. CDR3 sequence (DNA): TGTGCCAGCAGCCCCGGGACAGGGGCCGGGCAGTACTTC.

This sequence joins TRBV5-1 and TRBJ1-2; TRBD1 aligns across 7 bases. Germline assignment: CDR1 SGHRS and CDR2 YFSETQ. V dropped 1 base and J dropped 8; count of bases not matched to a gene: 11. CDR3 length: 15 amino acids. CDR3 in DNA: TGCGCCAGCAGCTTGACAGGGGAAGCGGGGGGCGGCTACACCTTC. This codes for CASSLTGEAGGGYTF. The full variable domain, its missing parts supplied by reference TRBV5-1 and TRBJ1-2, is KAGVTQTPRYLIKTRGQQVTLSCSPISGHRSVSWYQQTPGQGLQFLFEYFSETQRNKGNFPGRFSGRQFSNSRSEMNVSTLELGDSALYLCASSLTGEAGGGYTFGSGTRLTVV.

J is TRBJ1-5 and V is TRBV3-1 (or the pseudogene TRBV3-2); a weak D match, TRBD1 (5 bases). Germline CDR1 and CDR2: LGHDT and YNNKEL (reference sequence). The CDR3 covers 15 residues. The ends were cut back, 0 bases at V and 6 bases at J, with 12 bases in the middle. For the CDR3, the DNA is TGTGCCAGCAGCCAAGACGGCGGGGCGGGTCAGCCCCAGCATTTT. This codes for CASSQDGGAGQPQHF.

The chain uses TRBV5-8 and TRBJ2-7; TRBD2 agrees at 11 bases. Trimming took 4 bases from V and 6 from J; bases not matched to a gene: 9. The length of the CDR3 is 15 residues. CDR1 SGHTS and CDR2 YDEGEE come from the germline V gene. The CDR3 coding sequence is TGTGCCAGCAGCACTATAGCGGGGGGGCAACTCGAGCAGTACTTC. Amino acid sequence: CASSTIAGGQLEQYF.

The V call is TRBV29-1, the J call TRBJ2-6; D is ambiguous. The germline gives CDR1 SQVTM, CDR2 ANQGSEA. The CDR3 has 13 amino acids. This CDR3 reads CSGMTTGANVLTF. The CDR3 bases are TGCAGTGGAATGACAACTGGGGCCAACGTCCTGACTTTC. Drawing the rest from reference TRBV29-1 and TRBJ2-6, the complete variable domain is SAVISQKPSRDICQRGTSLTIQCQVDSQVTMMFWYRQQPGQSLTLIATANQGSEATYESGFVIDKFPISRPNLTFSTLTVSNMSPEDSSIYLCSGMTTGANVLTFGAGSRLTVL.

V and J are TRBV28 and TRBJ2-7; D unclear. The germline CDR1 and CDR2 sequences are MDHEN and SYDVKM. This CDR3 has 13 amino acids. V was trimmed by 2 bases and J by 4 bases, leaving 9 bases between them. CDR3 residues: CASSLVQKYEQYF. CDR3 DNA sequence: TGTGCCAGCAGTTTAGTCCAGAAATACGAGCAGTACTTC.

V is TRBV11-3 and J is TRBJ1-1; TRBD1 aligns across 7 bases. Germline CDR1 is SGHNT and CDR2 is YENEEA. Trimming at V came to 1 base and at J to 8 bases, leaving 13 bases not matched to a gene. This CDR3 is 16 amino acids long. The CDR3 region is CASSLGPGRGETEAFF. The CDR3 DNA reads TGTGCCAGCAGCTTAGGTCCAGGCAGGGGGGAAACCGAAGCTTTCTTT.

The V gene is TRBV5-1, the J gene TRBJ2-5, with 10 bases aligning to TRBD1. Germline assignment: CDR1 SGHRS and CDR2 YFSETQ. V gave up 5 bases and J gave up 1 base; unmatched junction bases: 8. The CDR3 consists of 16 residues. In DNA, the CDR3 is TGCGCCAGCAGACCCGGGACAGGGGCCCCCCAAGAGACCCAGTACTTC. Translating it yields CASRPGTGAPQETQYF.

The table lists this clone with a count of one. J is TRBJ1-1 and V is TRBV27; D might be TRBD1 (5 bases). Trimming cost V 8 bases and J 0 bases, with 16 bases left between them. This CDR3 is built from 15 residues. CDR1 and CDR2 from the germline V gene are MNHEY and SMNVEV (reference sequence). CDR3 region: CASGISGLLNTEAFF. Written as DNA, the CDR3 is TGTGCCAGCGGGATTTCAGGGTTACTGAACACTGAAGCTTTCTTT.

A note on this clone: Mismatch with germline at one junction end may stem from a read error. This chain joins TRBV18 and TRBJ2-5; D possibly uses TRBD1 or TRBD2 (5 bases each). Per the germline V gene, CDR1 is KGHSH and CDR2 is LQKENI. The CDR3 runs to 15 residues. CDR3 coding DNA: TGTGCCAGCTCAGCACCAGGGCGGGCCCAAGAGACCCAGTACTTC. Translation gives CASSAPGRAQETQYF. The whole variable domain, filled in from reference TRBV18 and TRBJ2-5, reads NAGVMQNPRHLVRRRGQEARLRCSPMKGHSHVYWYRQLPEEGLKFMVYLQKENIIDESGMPKERFSAEFPKEGPSILRIQQVVRGDSAAYFCASSAPGRAQETQYFGPGTRLLVL.

The gene calls are TRBV12-5 and TRBJ2-1; 7 bases are shared with TRBD2. The germline CDR1 and CDR2 sequences are LGHNT and FRNRAP. This CDR3 spans 15 amino acids. With V trimmed by 0 bases and J by 7 bases, 6 bases remained unmatched. CDR3 protein: CASGLVPSGANEQFF. In DNA form, the CDR3 reads TGTGCTAGTGGTTTGGTTCCCAGCGGGGCAAATGAGCAGTTCTTC.

In its sample, this clone was seen once. V gene TRBV4-2 combines with J gene TRBJ2-7; TRBD2 aligns across 7 bases. Trimming at V came to 0 bases and at J to 4 bases, leaving 21 bases not matched to a gene. Germline CDR1 reads LGHNA; CDR2 reads YNFKEQ. This CDR3 has 20 residues. CDR3 sequence: CASSQEESGSGTLGGYEQYF. CDR3 in DNA: TGTGCCAGCAGCCAAGAGGAAAGTGGTAGCGGCACGCTCGGGGGGTACGAGCAGTACTTC.

V is TRBV11-2 and J is TRBJ2-7, with 9 positions matching TRBD1. Germline V lookup: CDR1 SGHAT, CDR2 FQNNGV. V trimming: 1 base; J trimming: 7 bases; junction bases outside the gene matches: 8. The CDR3 loop spans 15 amino acids. CDR3 residues: CASSLVGTGMEEQYF. CDR3 in DNA: TGTGCCAGCAGCTTAGTCGGGACAGGGATGGAAGAGCAGTACTTC.